This entry describes one TCR beta chain. The entry originates in a study of blood T cell repertoires in COVID-19. Study at large: The United States, Italy and Spain supplied acute and convalescent COVID-19 samples. PBMCs, B-cell-depleted T cells, or T cells provided the cDNA or gDNA that made up the material.

CDR1 is SNHLY, CDR2 FYNNEI, per germline. CDR3 length equals 13 residues. The V end lost 5 bases, the J end lost 1 base, and 9 bases lay between the germline ends. In the source study's methods: Reference gene primer amplification in the assay estimated nucleated cell counts. Here immunoSEQ multiplex PCR was the method, and the copy in TCRdb shows in-frame clones only, minus some. V and J calls and clone size are copied from that table; D and trimming were computed from the DNA. The sample holds about 34,000 clones, 85% to 95% seen once. Material: peripheral blood. This clonotype originated in a man aged 55 to 70 with active or convalescent COVID-19. The chain recombines TRBV2 with TRBJ2-7; no clear D gene. The CDR3 loop reads CASSWQASYEQYF. The CDR3, as DNA: TGTGCCAGCAGTTGGCAGGCATCCTACGAGCAGTACTTC.